What follows are 21 T cell receptor beta chains derived from one specimen sequenced in a study of blood T cell repertoires in COVID-19. The table came from immunoSEQ multiplex PCR; TCRdb's copy has only in-frame clones and leaves some out. Of 100,000 to 150,000 clones listed, under 95% were seen once; the top ten hold about 3.5%. The source material was peripheral blood. The receptors come from a man between 50 and 59 years old with active COVID-19.

The V call is TRBV7-2, the J call TRBJ2-3; 7 nucleotides align to TRBD2. V lost 5 bases and J lost 1; bases outside the gene matches: 3. Per germline, CDR1 SGHTA and CDR2 FQGNSA. This CDR3 is built from 14 residues. CDR3 sequence reads: CASSRSGGTDTQYF. For the CDR3, the DNA is TGTGCCAGCAGCCGCAGCGGGGGCACAGATACGCAGTATTTT.

This chain connects TRBV6-6 to TRBJ2-1, with D possibly matching TRBD2 (6 bases). V was trimmed by 2 bases and J by 9 bases, leaving 17 bases between them. CDR1 MNHNY and CDR2 SVGAGI come from the germline V gene (reference sequence). This CDR3 is 15 amino acids long. The CDR3 DNA reads TGTGCCAGCAGTTACGTCCGGGCGGGAACAGGTGAGCAGTTCTTC. It translates to CASSYVRAGTGEQFF.

This sequence joins TRBV6-4 and TRBJ2-2, with 14 bases lining up with TRBD2. Germline V lookup: CDR1 MRHNA, CDR2 SNTAGT. V shed 5 bases and J 5 bases; nucleotides not matched to a gene: 4. The CDR3 loop spans 16 amino acids. This chain's CDR3 is CASSTGTSGSTGELFF. In DNA, the CDR3 is TGTGCCAGCAGTACGGGGACTAGCGGGAGTACCGGGGAGCTGTTTTTT.

V usage is TRBV6-1 and J usage is TRBJ2-3; 7 positions match TRBD1. The J segment lost 3 bases and the V segment lost 2 bases, leaving 8 bases of the junction unmatched. The germline gives CDR1 MNHNS, CDR2 SASEGT. The CDR3 has 16 amino acids. The CDR3 DNA reads TGTGCCAGCAGTGAAAGGCCCGGGACAGATACAGATACGCAGTATTTT. Translation gives CASSERPGTDTDTQYF.

The gene calls are TRBV19 and TRBJ1-4; D gene ambiguous. The V gene's germline CDR1 is LNHDA and CDR2 SQIVND (reference sequence). V gave up 6 bases and J gave up 4 bases, with 12 bases separating them. The CDR3 is made up of 14 amino acids. CDR3 sequence: CASRRSSLNEKLFF. The CDR3 DNA reads TGTGCCAGTAGGAGGTCCAGTCTTAATGAAAAACTGTTTTTT.

J is TRBJ1-3 and V is TRBV11-3; a possible D gene is TRBD1 (5 bases). This CDR3 spans 15 amino acids. Germline CDR1 and CDR2: SGHNT and YENEEA. V dropped 7 bases and J dropped 0 bases, with 13 bases sitting between them. The CDR3 loop reads CASTDRSLSGNTIYF. CDR3 bases: TGTGCCAGCACTGACAGATCGCTCTCTGGAAACACCATATATTTT.

This chain connects TRBV12-3 or TRBV12-4 to TRBJ1-1, with 10 positions matching TRBD1. CDR3 size: 11 residues. With V trimmed by 6 bases and J by 8 bases, 0 bases remained unmatched. The CDR3 region has the DNA TGTGCCAGCAGGGACAGGGGGGAAGCTTTCTTT. It codes for CASRDRGEAFF.

V gene TRBV7-2 combines with J gene TRBJ2-4, with a possible D match to TRBD1 (6 bases). This CDR3 spans 15 amino acids. V was cut by 2 bases and J by 8 bases, with 16 bases left in between. CDR1 and CDR2 from the germline V gene are SGHTA and FQGNSA. The CDR3 reads CASSLRQGRRDIQYF. CDR3 coding DNA: TGTGCCAGCAGCTTACGTCAGGGGCGCAGGGACATTCAGTACTTC.

The V and J genes are TRBV15 and TRBJ2-1; D might be TRBD2 (6 bases). The CDR3 length is 14 residues. From germline, CDR1 is LNHNV and CDR2 YYDKDF (reference sequence). V was shortened by 1 base and J by 6 bases, with 10 bases between the two germline ends. This chain's CDR3 is CATSRGAGLNEQFF. The CDR3 nucleotides read TGTGCCACCAGCAGAGGCGCGGGACTCAATGAGCAGTTCTTC. Full variable domain (rest looked up from reference TRBV15 and TRBJ2-1): DAMVIQNPRYQVTQFGKPVTLSCSQTLNHNVMYWYQQKSSQAPKLLFHYYDKDFNNEADTPDNFQSRRPNTSFCFLDIRSPGLGDTAMYLCATSRGAGLNEQFFGPGTRLTVL.

The chain uses TRBV2 and TRBJ2-1; D perhaps matches TRBD2 (5 bases). This CDR3 is 18 amino acids long. CDR1 is SNHLY and CDR2 is FYNNEI in the germline V gene. Trimming took off 7 bases at V and 9 bases at J, with 31 bases between the two ends. CDR3: CASTVGLIVGGPGVEQFF. The CDR3 coding sequence is TGTGCCAGCACTGTGGGCCTAATTGTGGGCGGGCCCGGGGTTGAGCAGTTCTTC.

The chain carries TRBV14 and TRBJ1-2; perhaps TRBD1 as D (5 bases). With 2 bases removed from V and 0 bases from J, the gap between germline ends came to 13 bases. The length of the CDR3 is 16 residues. Germline CDR1 is SGHDN and CDR2 is FVKESK. CDR3 sequence (DNA): TGTGCCAGCAGCCAAACTGGCGGGGGAGCTAACTATGGCTACACCTTC. Translating gives CASSQTGGGANYGYTF.

This chain uses TRBV10-3 with TRBJ2-3; D unresolved. The V end lost 0 bases, the J end lost 4 bases, and 11 bases lay between the germline ends. Germline-derived CDR1 and CDR2 are ENHRY and SYGVKD. This CDR3 has 15 residues. In DNA, the CDR3 is TGTGCCATCAGTGAGTCGAATCAGCGAGCAGATACGCAGTATTTT. Its protein product is CAISESNQRADTQYF.

The chain uses TRBV5-3 and TRBJ1-6; no clear D gene. TRBV5-3 qualifies as an ORF whose function is uncertain. Deletions cut 2 bases from V and 5 bases from J, with 11 bases between. CDR3 length: 15 residues. For the CDR3, the DNA is TGTGCCAGAAGCTTAGGTACAGCCGATAATTCACCCCTCCACTTT. Its protein is CARSLGTADNSPLHF.

Here the CDR3 DNA reads TGCAGCGTCCGTGGAGGGAGCTCCTATAATTCACCCCTCCACTTT. Translation: CSVRGGSSYNSPLHF. This sequence joins TRBV29-1 and TRBJ1-6; D remains unclear. This CDR3 is 15 amino acids long. V was cut by 6 bases and J by 0 bases, with 12 bases left in between. Germline CDR1 and CDR2: SQVTM and ANQGSEA.

The V call is TRBV5-6, the J call TRBJ2-5; no clear D gene. V dropped 5 bases and J dropped 7 bases, with 24 bases sitting between them. Germline CDR1 and CDR2: SGHDT and YYEEEE. This CDR3 is built from 16 residues. CDR3 in DNA: TGTGCCAGCAGGAAAACCTTGCGGATGGAATTGGGGACCCAGTACTTC. Encoded protein: CASRKTLRMELGTQYF.

V gene TRBV19 combines with J gene TRBJ2-2, with D uncertain. The CDR3 has 11 residues. Looked up from germline, CDR1 is LNHDA and CDR2 is SQIVND (reference sequence). V gave up 5 bases and J gave up 6 bases, with 4 bases separating them. Here the CDR3 reads CASSEAGELFF. In DNA, the CDR3 is TGTGCCAGTAGTGAGGCCGGGGAGCTGTTTTTT.

The chain combines TRBV5-1 with TRBJ2-2, with 10 bases aligning to TRBD1. The V gene end was trimmed by 1 base and the J gene end by 4 bases; junction bases not matched to a gene: 7. Germline V lookup: CDR1 SGHRS, CDR2 YFSETQ. The CDR3 has 17 residues. The CDR3 loop is CASSLTTRDRGTGELFF. The CDR3 DNA reads TGCGCCAGCAGCTTGACTACCCGGGACAGGGGCACCGGGGAGCTGTTTTTT. Filled out from reference TRBV5-1 and TRBJ2-2, the complete variable domain reads KAGVTQTPRYLIKTRGQQVTLSCSPISGHRSVSWYQQTPGQGLQFLFEYFSETQRNKGNFPGRFSGRQFSNSRSEMNVSTLELGDSALYLCASSLTTRDRGTGELFFGEGSRLTVL.

This clone was recorded once. The chain employs TRBV28 and TRBJ2-7; 8 nucleotides match TRBD2. This CDR3 spans 15 amino acids. The V gene end was trimmed by 2 bases and the J gene end by 2 bases; junction bases not matched to a gene: 5. Germline V lookup: CDR1 MDHEN, CDR2 SYDVKM. This chain's CDR3 is CASSLLTGGAYEQYF. The DNA for the CDR3 is TGTGCCAGCAGTTTACTAACCGGGGGGGCCTACGAGCAGTACTTC.

V is TRBV11-2 and J is TRBJ1-6, with D possibly TRBD1 on 6 matching bases. Looked up from germline, CDR1 is SGHAT and CDR2 is FQNNGV. The CDR3 has 15 residues. V lost 0 bases and J 9 bases, leaving 12 bases between the germline ends. The CDR3 loop is CASSLEGAGVSPLHF. The CDR3 DNA reads TGTGCCAGCAGCTTAGAAGGGGCAGGGGTTTCACCCCTCCACTTT.

This clone has just a few counts. V usage is TRBV29-1 and J usage is TRBJ1-5, with D tentatively TRBD1 (6 bases). The V end was cut by 5 bases, the J end by 0 bases, with 14 bases between. CDR1 SQVTM and CDR2 ANQGSEA come from the germline V gene. The CDR3 sequence is 15 residues long. CDR3 in amino acids: CSVRTDPLSNQPQHF. DNA of the CDR3: TGCAGCGTTAGGACAGACCCTCTTAGCAATCAGCCCCAGCATTTT.

This clone has just a few counts. The chain uses TRBV19 and TRBJ2-2; 10 bases fit TRBD1. The CDR3 is made up of 17 amino acids. V was clipped by 5 bases and J by 5 bases; unmatched bases: 11. CDR1 and CDR2 (germline): LNHDA, SQIVND (reference sequence). CDR3 in DNA: TGTGCCAGTAGTCCCTGGGACAGGGGAATTTGGACCGGGGAGCTGTTTTTT. It specifies CASSPWDRGIWTGELFF.